Shown below are 26 T cell receptor beta chains from a single sample sequenced in a study of T cells in Graves' hyperthyroidism and ophthalmopathy. It was RNA transcripts that yielded the amplified TCR beta CDR3 regions. The TCR CDR3 was amplified in a first-round RT-PCR using the HTBI primer set. TCRdb re-called the multiplex PCR reads with MiXCR, one entry per CDR3 protein. The sample lists 530,000 or so distinct CDR3 sequences, approximately 25% occurring once. Sequenced sample: blood. The receptors come from a woman aged 25 to 39 with Graves' ophthalmopathy.

This clonotype has ten or more counts. The chain is built from TRBV6-1 and TRBJ1-1; 7 positions match TRBD1. J was trimmed by 2 bases and V by 3 bases; bases with no gene match: 6. This CDR3 is built from 15 residues. Germline CDR1 MNHNS, CDR2 SASEGT. The chain's CDR3 is CASSEWGQINTEAFF. The DNA for the CDR3 is TGTGCCAGCAGTGAGTGGGGACAGATTAACACTGAAGCTTTCTTT.

J is TRBJ1-2 and V is TRBV27; D remains unclear. There are 15 residues in the CDR3. Germline loops: CDR1 MNHEY, CDR2 SMNVEV (reference sequence). With 5 bases removed from V and 5 bases from J, the gap between germline ends came to 18 bases. DNA for the CDR3: TGTGCCAGCAGTCTCCGGGTTTATAAGGGATATGGCTACACCTTC. This encodes CASSLRVYKGYGYTF.

The chain recombines TRBV4-2 with TRBJ2-5, with 12 bases that match TRBD2. V dropped 0 bases and J dropped 5; count of bases not matched to a gene: 7. This CDR3 has 17 residues. CDR1 and CDR2 from the germline V gene are LGHNA and YNFKEQ. This chain's CDR3 is CASSQEWTSGVGETQYF. In DNA, the CDR3 is TGTGCCAGCAGCCAAGAGTGGACTAGCGGGGTGGGGGAGACCCAGTACTTC.

Details on this clonotype: Possible read error: a much larger clone is one base away. In DNA form, the CDR3 reads TGTGCCAGCAGCTCCCTATCCTTCACCTACGAGCAGTACGTC. Residues: CASSSLSFTYEQYV. V and J are TRBV7-2 and TRBJ2-7, with D uncertain. Looked up from germline, CDR1 is SGHTA and CDR2 is FQGNSA. The CDR3 runs 14 residues. The V end was cut by 4 bases, the J end by 2 bases, with 12 bases between.

The chain has TRBV28 and TRBJ1-2; no clear D gene. V gave up 0 bases and J gave up 6 bases, with 11 bases separating them. This CDR3 is 14 amino acids long. CDR1 is MDHEN and CDR2 is SYDVKM in the germline V gene. The CDR3 DNA is TGTGCCAGCAGTTTATGGGGGAGATGGGATGGCTACACCTTC. Encoded protein: CASSLWGRWDGYTF.

The rearrangement links TRBV6-2 or TRBV6-3 to TRBJ2-7, with 9 bases lining up with TRBD2. CDR1 MNHEY and CDR2 SVGEGT come from the germline V gene. This CDR3 is 13 amino acids long. The trim removed 8 bases at V and 2 bases at J, leaving 4 bases unmatched. Here the CDR3 DNA reads TGTGCCAGCCAGACTAGCGGTACCTACGAGCAGTACTTC. Translating gives CASQTSGTYEQYF.

This clonotype was observed a few times. With a much larger clone just one base away, this may be a read error. The CDR3 carries no conserved terminal phenylalanine or tryptophan, so it likely arises from a read error. The CDR3 is CAWSRSHTEAFL. The CDR3 DNA is TGTGCCTGGAGCAGGAGTCACACTGAAGCTTTCTTG. This chain joins TRBV30 and TRBJ1-1; unclear D gene. Trimming pared 3 bases from V and 3 bases from J, leaving 8 bases between. Germline V gene data show CDR1 as GTSNPN and CDR2 as SVGIG (reference sequence). This CDR3 comprises 12 residues.

This clonotype was seen once. One junction end does not reproduce the germline sequence, and a read error may be involved. The rearrangement links TRBV12-3 or TRBV12-4 to TRBJ2-7; D could derive from TRBD1 or TRBD2 (5 bases each). The CDR3 is 13 amino acids. The CDR3, as DNA: TGTGCCAGCAGTTTATGGTCGGTTACCGGGACCAACTTC. This codes for CASSLWSVTGTNF.

The CDR3 sequence: CASSYLTGGLGETQYF. CDR3 coding DNA: TGTGCCAGCAGTTACCTTACAGGGGGCCTTGGAGAGACCCAGTACTTC. This chain links TRBV27 with TRBJ2-5; 9 nucleotides align to TRBD1. This CDR3 comprises 16 residues. Germline lookup yields CDR1 MNHEY and CDR2 SMNVEV (reference sequence). The V segment lost 4 bases and the J segment 4 bases; nucleotides outside the gene matches: 10.

This clonotype was counted a few times. V gene TRBV20-1 combines with J gene TRBJ2-7, with TRBD1 matching 7 bases. CDR3 length: 14 residues. CDR1 is DFQATT and CDR2 is SNEGSKA in the germline V gene (reference sequence). V was pared by 4 bases and J by 3 bases, with 9 bases of the junction left unmatched. CDR3 nucleotides: TGCAGTGCTACTAGAGGGGGCAATCTCTACGAGCAGTACTTC. It encodes CSATRGGNLYEQYF.

This clonotype was detected ten times or more. The genes are TRBV29-1 and TRBJ2-7; TRBD1 might be the D (6 bases). This CDR3 is 14 amino acids long. Deletions cut 6 bases from V and 2 bases from J, with 17 bases between. From germline, CDR1 is SQVTM and CDR2 ANQGSEA. CDR3 nucleotide sequence: TGCAGCGTCGGAATGGCGGCAGGGGCCTACGAGCAGTACTTC. Encoded protein: CSVGMAAGAYEQYF.

Notes on this clonotype: Because the CDR3 is missing its conserved closing phenylalanine or tryptophan, this is likely a read error. The chain recombines TRBV6-1 with TRBJ1-1; 7 nucleotides agree with TRBD1. Losses at the gene ends were 6 bases for V and 3 bases for J; bases not matched to a gene: 13. Germline V gives CDR1 MNHNS, CDR2 SASEGT. The CDR3 has 16 amino acids. CDR3 in amino acids: CASRDTQTDRYTEAFV. The CDR3 DNA reads as TGTGCCAGCAGAGACACCCAAACGGACAGGTACACTGAAGCTTTCGTT.

The chain has TRBV19 and TRBJ2-2; D call uncertain. The CDR3 is made up of 14 amino acids. Germline V gene lookup returns CDR1 LNHDA and CDR2 SQIVND (reference sequence). The V and J ends lost 3 bases and 1 base respectively, with 6 bases between them. This CDR3 reads CASSIDKNTGELFF. The CDR3 bases are TGTGCCAGTAGTATTGACAAGAACACCGGGGAGCTGTTTTTT.

This clonotype was recorded many times. The rearrangement uses TRBV6-1 and TRBJ1-1, with unresolved D. The CDR3 contains 13 residues. Trimming pared 3 bases from V and 11 bases from J, leaving 16 bases between. The germline V gene encodes CDR1 MNHNS and CDR2 SASEGT. The CDR3 sequence: CASSDGFPAGAFF. CDR3 nucleotide sequence: TGTGCCAGCAGTGACGGGTTTCCCGCCGGCGCTTTCTTT.

This rearrangement joins TRBV12-3 or TRBV12-4 to TRBJ2-2; the match to TRBD1 covers 10 bases. CDR3 length: 15 residues. With 5 bases clipped from V and 6 bases from J, the junction kept 6 bases outside the gene matches. Here the CDR3 DNA reads TGTGCCAGCAGTCCTCGGACAGGGGGACCCGGGGAGCTGTTTTTT. Translating it yields CASSPRTGGPGELFF.

The rearrangement links TRBV12-3 or TRBV12-4 to TRBJ1-1, with D maybe TRBD1 (5 bases). V was shortened by 7 bases and J by 1 base, with 10 bases between the two germline ends. This CDR3 comprises 13 residues. The CDR3 region is CASTGTRNTEAFF. As DNA, the CDR3 is TGTGCCAGCACCGGGACGAGGAACACTGAAGCTTTCTTT.

This chain uses TRBV2 with TRBJ2-2; D tentatively reads TRBD1 or TRBD2 (6 bases each). Germline V gives CDR1 SNHLY, CDR2 FYNNEI. Trimming removed 0 bases from V and 8 bases from J, with 16 bases in between. CDR3 length: 16 amino acids. Here the CDR3 DNA reads TGTGCCAGCAGTGAAGCCCCGGGGGCGAATTTTGGGGAGCTGTTTTTT. Translating it yields CASSEAPGANFGELFF.

As to this clonotype: Given a much more abundant clone one base away, this may be a read error. No conserved phenylalanine or tryptophan is present at the end of the CDR3, so a read error is the likely explanation. The J gene is TRBJ2-2, the V gene TRBV29-1, with 9 bases aligning to TRBD1. V trimming: 5 bases; J trimming: 6 bases; junction bases outside the gene matches: 4. The CDR3 spans 13 residues. Germline V gene data show CDR1 as SQVTM and CDR2 as ANQGSEA. The CDR3: CSVWTGAAGELFL. CDR3 sequence (DNA): TGCAGCGTTTGGACAGGGGCGGCCGGGGAGCTGTTTTTG.

Worth noting for this clonotype: One end of the junction varies from germline; a read error may be responsible. The CDR3 sequence: CASRGTGFLGYDQYF. CDR3 bases: TGTGCCAGCAGGGGAACAGGGTTCCTCGGGTACGACCAGTACTTC. V and J are TRBV11-2 and TRBJ2-7, with a weak D call TRBD1 (6 bases). This CDR3 comprises 15 residues. CDR1 and CDR2 from the germline V gene are SGHAT and FQNNGV. Full variable domain (rest looked up from reference TRBV11-2 and TRBJ2-7): EAGVAQSPRYKIIEKRQSVAFWCNPISGHATLYWYQQILGQGPKLLIQFQNNGVVDDSQLPKDRFSAERLKGVDSTLKIQPAKLEDSAVYLCASRGTGFLGYDQYFGPGTRLTVT.

This sequence joins TRBV11-2 and TRBJ1-1; tentative D call: TRBD1 (6 bases). This CDR3 region has 14 residues. Germline loops: CDR1 SGHAT, CDR2 FQNNGV. The germline V and J ends were trimmed by 5 bases and 2 bases, with 12 bases remaining between them. The CDR3 reads CASSRGQSNTEAFF. In nucleotides, the CDR3 is TGTGCCAGCAGCCGGGGACAAAGTAACACTGAAGCTTTCTTT.

The rearrangement joins TRBV6-1 to TRBJ2-5; 10 bases are shared with TRBD2. The CDR3 runs to 12 residues. The germline CDR1 and CDR2 sequences are MNHNS and SASEGT. V was pared by 8 bases and J by 7 bases, with 4 bases of the junction left unmatched. The CDR3 reads CASYSGGRTQYF. The CDR3 nucleotides read TGTGCCAGCTATAGCGGGGGGAGGACCCAGTACTTC.

This clonotype was detected many times. The J gene is TRBJ1-2, the V gene TRBV20-1; 9 bases line up with TRBD1. Trimming cost V 2 bases and J 8 bases; bases outside gene matches: 6. Germline CDR1 reads DFQATT; CDR2 reads SNEGSKA (reference sequence). This CDR3 comprises 13 residues. CDR3 sequence reads: CSARTGTGSGYTF. CDR3 coding DNA: TGCAGTGCTAGAACCGGGACAGGGTCCGGCTACACCTTC.

This clonotype was recorded many times. The rearrangement joins TRBV6-1 to TRBJ2-5; D might be TRBD1 (5 bases). The CDR3 sequence is 15 residues long. In germline, CDR1 is MNHNS, CDR2 SASEGT. Trimming left V 2 bases short and J 1 base short, with 11 bases between. The chain's CDR3 is CASSEYRQLQETQYF. Here the CDR3 DNA reads TGTGCCAGCAGTGAATACCGACAGCTCCAAGAGACCCAGTACTTC.

This clonotype was found many times. The V and J genes are TRBV6-2 or TRBV6-3 and TRBJ1-2; tentatively, D is TRBD1 (5 bases). The V and J ends lost 2 bases and 8 bases respectively, with 18 bases between them. The CDR3 contains 15 residues. Germline CDR1 is MNHEY and CDR2 is SVGEGT. The CDR3: CASSYTPGRSGGYTF. The CDR3 bases are TGTGCCAGCAGTTACACCCCAGGGCGCTCCGGAGGCTACACCTTC.

This clonotype was recorded a few times. The chain's CDR3 is CASSTGRYGDHHYEQYF. The CDR3 region has the DNA TGTGCCAGCAGCACCGGGCGGTACGGGGACCACCACTACGAGCAGTACTTC. The chain recombines TRBV7-3 with TRBJ2-7, with D perhaps matching TRBD1 or TRBD2 (5 bases each). The length of the CDR3 is 17 residues. The V end was cut by 5 bases, the J end by 3 bases, with 23 bases between. Germline V gene lookup returns CDR1 SGHTA and CDR2 FQGTGA.

V and J are TRBV6-1 and TRBJ2-5; maybe TRBD1 (6 bases). The CDR3 loop spans 17 amino acids. Germline-derived CDR1 and CDR2 are MNHNS and SASEGT. The V end was cut by 6 bases, the J end by 2 bases, with 22 bases between. Written as DNA, the CDR3 is TGTGCCAGCAGAACAAGCACGGGGACACTCGAACAAGAGACCCAGTACTTC. Amino acid sequence: CASRTSTGTLEQETQYF.